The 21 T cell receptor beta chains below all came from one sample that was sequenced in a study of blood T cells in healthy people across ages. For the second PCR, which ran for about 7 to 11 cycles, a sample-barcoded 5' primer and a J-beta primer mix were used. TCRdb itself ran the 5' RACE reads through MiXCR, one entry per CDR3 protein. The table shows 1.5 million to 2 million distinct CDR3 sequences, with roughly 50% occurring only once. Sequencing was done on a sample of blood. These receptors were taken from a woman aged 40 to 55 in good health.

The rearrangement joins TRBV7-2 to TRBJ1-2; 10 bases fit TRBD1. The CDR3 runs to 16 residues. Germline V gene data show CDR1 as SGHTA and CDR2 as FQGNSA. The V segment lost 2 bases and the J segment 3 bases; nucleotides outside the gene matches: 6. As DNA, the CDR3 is TGTGCCAGCAGCTTATATGGGGACAGGGGAGACTATGGCTACACCTTC. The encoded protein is CASSLYGDRGDYGYTF.

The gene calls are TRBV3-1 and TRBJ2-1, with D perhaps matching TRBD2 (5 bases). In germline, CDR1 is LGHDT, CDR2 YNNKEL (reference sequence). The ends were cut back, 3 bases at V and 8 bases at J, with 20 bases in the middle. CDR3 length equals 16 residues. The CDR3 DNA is TGTGCCAGCAGCCATGCAGCACGAGGAGGCATAGATGAGCAGTTCTTC. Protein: CASSHAARGGIDEQFF.

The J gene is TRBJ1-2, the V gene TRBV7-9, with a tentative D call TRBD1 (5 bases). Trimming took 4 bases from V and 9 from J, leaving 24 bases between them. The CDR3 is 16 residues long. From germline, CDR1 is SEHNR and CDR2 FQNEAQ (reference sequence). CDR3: CASSSRVRDGLWRYTF. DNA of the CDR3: TGTGCCAGCAGCTCCAGGGTCCGGGACGGCCTATGGCGCTACACCTTC. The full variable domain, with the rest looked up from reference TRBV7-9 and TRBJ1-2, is DTGVSQNPRHKITKRGQNVTFRCDPISEHNRLYWYRQTLGQGPEFLTYFQNEAQLEKSRLLSDRFSAERPKGSFSTLEIQRTEQGDSAMYLCASSSRVRDGLWRYTFGSGTRLTVV.

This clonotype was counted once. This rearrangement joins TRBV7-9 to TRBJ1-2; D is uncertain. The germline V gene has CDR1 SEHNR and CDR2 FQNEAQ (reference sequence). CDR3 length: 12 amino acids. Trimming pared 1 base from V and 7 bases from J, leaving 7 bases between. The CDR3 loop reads CASSLDTSGYTF. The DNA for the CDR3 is TGTGCCAGCAGCTTAGATACGAGTGGCTACACCTTC. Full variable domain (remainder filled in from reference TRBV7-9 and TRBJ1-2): DTGVSQNPRHKITKRGQNVTFRCDPISEHNRLYWYRQTLGQGPEFLTYFQNEAQLEKSRLLSDRFSAERPKGSFSTLEIQRTEQGDSAMYLCASSLDTSGYTFGSGTRLTVV.

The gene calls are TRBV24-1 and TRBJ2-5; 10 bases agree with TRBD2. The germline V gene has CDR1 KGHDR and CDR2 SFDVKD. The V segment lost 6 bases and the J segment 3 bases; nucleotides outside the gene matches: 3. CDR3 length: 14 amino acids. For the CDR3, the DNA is TGTGCCACCAGTCCCAGCGGGGGGGAAGAGACCCAGTACTTC. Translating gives CATSPSGGEETQYF.

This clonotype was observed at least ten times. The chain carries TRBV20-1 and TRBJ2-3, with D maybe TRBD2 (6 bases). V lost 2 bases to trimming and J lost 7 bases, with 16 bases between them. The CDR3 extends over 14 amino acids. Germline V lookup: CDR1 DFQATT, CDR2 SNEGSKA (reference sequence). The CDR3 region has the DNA TGCAGTGCTAGACTTGGGCGTGCGGGGAATACGCAGTATTTT. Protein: CSARLGRAGNTQYF.

CDR3 nucleotide sequence: TGCGCCAGCAGCTCGTCCCCGGCCAGCTACAATGAGCAGTTCTTC. It yields the protein CASSSSPASYNEQFF. This chain connects TRBV5-1 to TRBJ2-1, with D uncertain. Germline CDR1 reads SGHRS; CDR2 reads YFSETQ. CDR3 length: 15 residues. V was shortened by 3 bases and J by 3 bases, with 13 bases between the two germline ends.

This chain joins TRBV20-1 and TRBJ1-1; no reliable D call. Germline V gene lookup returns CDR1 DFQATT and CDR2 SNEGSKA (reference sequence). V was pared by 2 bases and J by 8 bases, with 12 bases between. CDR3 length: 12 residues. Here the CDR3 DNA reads TGCAGTGCTAGACAAATTGGCCACGAAGCTTTCTTT. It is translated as CSARQIGHEAFF.

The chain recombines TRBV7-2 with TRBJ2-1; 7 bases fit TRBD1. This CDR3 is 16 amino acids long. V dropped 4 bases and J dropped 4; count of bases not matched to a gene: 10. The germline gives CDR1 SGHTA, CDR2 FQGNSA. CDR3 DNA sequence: TGTGCCAGCAGCTCTACCTGGACAGGACAATACAATGAGCAGTTCTTC. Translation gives CASSSTWTGQYNEQFF.

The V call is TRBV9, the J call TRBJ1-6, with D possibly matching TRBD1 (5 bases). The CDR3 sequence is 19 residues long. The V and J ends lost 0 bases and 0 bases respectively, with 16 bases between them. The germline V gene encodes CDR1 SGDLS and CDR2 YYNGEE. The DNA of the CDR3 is TGTGCCAGCAGCGTAGAAGCGGGGGGACCCAGCTCCTATAATTCACCCCTCCACTTT. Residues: CASSVEAGGPSSYNSPLHF.

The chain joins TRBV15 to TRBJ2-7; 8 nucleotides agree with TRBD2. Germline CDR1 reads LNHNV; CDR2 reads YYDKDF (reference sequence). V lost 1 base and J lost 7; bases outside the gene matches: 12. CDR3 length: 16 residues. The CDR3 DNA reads TGTGCCACCAGCAGAGGTGCCGGACTAGCTATCGATGAGCAGTACTTC. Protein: CATSRGAGLAIDEQYF.

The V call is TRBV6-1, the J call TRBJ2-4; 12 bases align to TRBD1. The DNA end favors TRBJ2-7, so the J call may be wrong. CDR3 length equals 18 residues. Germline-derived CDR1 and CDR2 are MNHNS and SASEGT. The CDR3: CASSQGGTGGVGFYEQYF. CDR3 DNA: TGTGCCAGCAGTCAAGGGGGGACAGGGGGCGTGGGGTTTTACGAGCAGTACTTC.

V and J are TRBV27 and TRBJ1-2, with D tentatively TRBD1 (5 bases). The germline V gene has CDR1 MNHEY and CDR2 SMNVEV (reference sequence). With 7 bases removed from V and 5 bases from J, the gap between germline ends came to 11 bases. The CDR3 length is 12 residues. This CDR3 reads CASMGGGYGYTF. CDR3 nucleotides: TGTGCCAGCATGGGGGGGGGGTATGGCTACACCTTC.

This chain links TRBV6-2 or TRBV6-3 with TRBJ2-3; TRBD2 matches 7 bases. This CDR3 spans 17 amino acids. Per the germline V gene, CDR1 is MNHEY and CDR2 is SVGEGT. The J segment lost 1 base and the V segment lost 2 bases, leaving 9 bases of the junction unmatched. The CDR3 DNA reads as TGTGCCAGCAGTTACCAGGTTTGGGGGGGACGCACAGATACGCAGTATTTT. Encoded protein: CASSYQVWGGRTDTQYF.

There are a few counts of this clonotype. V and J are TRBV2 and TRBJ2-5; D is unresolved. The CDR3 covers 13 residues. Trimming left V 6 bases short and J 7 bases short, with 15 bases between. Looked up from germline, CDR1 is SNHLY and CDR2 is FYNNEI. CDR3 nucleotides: TGTGCCAGCAGCGTCAGCCCGGACGCGACCCAGTACTTC. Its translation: CASSVSPDATQYF.

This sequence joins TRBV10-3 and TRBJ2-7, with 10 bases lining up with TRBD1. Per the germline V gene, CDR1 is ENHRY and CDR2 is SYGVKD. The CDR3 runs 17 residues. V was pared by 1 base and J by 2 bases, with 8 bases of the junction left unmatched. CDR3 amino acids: CAISELPGQGGTYEQYF. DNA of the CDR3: TGTGCCATCAGTGAGTTACCCGGACAGGGGGGAACCTACGAGCAGTACTTC.

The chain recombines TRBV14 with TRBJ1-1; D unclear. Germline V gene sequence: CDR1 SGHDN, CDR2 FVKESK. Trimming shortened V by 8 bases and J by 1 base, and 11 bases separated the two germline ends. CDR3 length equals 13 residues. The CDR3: CASRSLTNTEAFF. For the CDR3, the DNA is TGTGCCAGCCGCTCGCTCACGAACACTGAAGCTTTCTTT. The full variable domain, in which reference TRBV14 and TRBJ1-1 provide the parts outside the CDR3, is EAGVTQFPSHSVIEKGQTVTLRCDPISGHDNLYWYRRVMGKEIKFLLHFVKESKQDESGMPNNRFLAERTGGTYSTLKVQPAELEDSGVYFCASRSLTNTEAFFGQGTRLTVV.

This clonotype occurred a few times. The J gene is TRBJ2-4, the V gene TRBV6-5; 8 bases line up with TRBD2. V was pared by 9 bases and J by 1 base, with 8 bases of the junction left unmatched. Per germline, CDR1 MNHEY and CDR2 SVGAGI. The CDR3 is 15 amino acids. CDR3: CASRAIAGAKNIQYF. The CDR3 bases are TGTGCCAGTAGGGCCATAGCGGGGGCCAAAAACATTCAGTACTTC.

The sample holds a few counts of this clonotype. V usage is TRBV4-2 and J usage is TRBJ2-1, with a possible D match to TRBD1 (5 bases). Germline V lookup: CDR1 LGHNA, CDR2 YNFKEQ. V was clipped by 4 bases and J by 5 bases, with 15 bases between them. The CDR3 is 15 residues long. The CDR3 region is CASSLSEQEDNEQFF. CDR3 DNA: TGTGCCAGCAGCCTCTCGGAACAGGAAGACAATGAGCAGTTCTTC.

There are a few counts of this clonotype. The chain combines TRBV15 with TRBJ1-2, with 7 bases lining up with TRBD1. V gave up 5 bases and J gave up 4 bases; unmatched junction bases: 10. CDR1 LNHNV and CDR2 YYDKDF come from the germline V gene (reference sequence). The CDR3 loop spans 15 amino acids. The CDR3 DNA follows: TGTGCCACCAGCGTAGCCCGGGACAGTCTCTATGGCTACACCTTC. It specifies CATSVARDSLYGYTF.

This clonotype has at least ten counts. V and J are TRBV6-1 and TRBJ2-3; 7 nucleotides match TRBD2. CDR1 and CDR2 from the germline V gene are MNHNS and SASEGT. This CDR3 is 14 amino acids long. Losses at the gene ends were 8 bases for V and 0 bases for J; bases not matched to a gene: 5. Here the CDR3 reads CASSGGGSTDTQYF. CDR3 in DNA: TGTGCCAGCTCGGGGGGTGGGAGCACAGATACGCAGTATTTT.